The 14 T cell receptor beta chains in this list originate from one sample, sequenced in a study of T cell clones after liver transplantation. Repertoires were generated with immunoSEQ multiplex PCR, while TCRdb's copy carries only in-frame clones and drops some. The table has some 45,000 clones, around 84% seen once; the top ten hold approximately 2.7%. Sequencing used CD4+ T cells from blood, obtained 24 months after liver transplant. These receptors were taken from a human patient who received a liver transplant. T cells may partly derive from the graft donor.

The J gene is TRBJ2-5, the V gene TRBV6-4; 12 bases are a match to TRBD1. The CDR3 loop spans 15 amino acids. The V and J ends lost 5 bases and 5 bases, in that order; junction bases with no gene match: 6. Germline CDR1 and CDR2: MRHNA and SNTAGT. CDR3 residues: CASSPGQGAGETQYF. CDR3 bases: TGTGCCAGCAGTCCGGGACAGGGGGCTGGGGAGACCCAGTACTTC.

This clone was seen only a few times. The rearrangement uses TRBV27 and TRBJ2-7, with TRBD2 matching 12 bases. The CDR3 totals 17 residues. Germline-derived CDR1 and CDR2 are MNHEY and SMNVEV (reference sequence). The trim removed 6 bases at V and 7 bases at J, leaving 16 bases unmatched. CDR3 in DNA: TGTGCCAGCAGCCCTCTCCGGACTAGCGGGGCTGGAGAAGAGCAGTACTTC. Translation gives CASSPLRTSGAGEEQYF.

This chain links TRBV28 with TRBJ2-3, with D tentatively TRBD1 (5 bases). Germline CDR1 and CDR2: MDHEN and SYDVKM. This CDR3 region has 13 residues. The ends were cut back, 6 bases at V and 6 bases at J, with 13 bases in the middle. CDR3: CASSLQGADTQYF. In nucleotides, the CDR3 is TGTGCCAGCAGCCTACAAGGGGCTGATACGCAGTATTTT.

The rearrangement links TRBV10-3 to TRBJ1-2; D unclear. Germline V lookup: CDR1 ENHRY, CDR2 SYGVKD. The CDR3 covers 13 residues. V was pared by 4 bases and J by 3 bases, with 9 bases between. CDR3 sequence: CAISGNSDYGYTF. CDR3 nucleotides: TGTGCCATCAGTGGGAATTCTGACTATGGCTACACCTTC.

The V and J genes are TRBV28 and TRBJ1-1; 8 bases agree with TRBD1. Looked up from germline, CDR1 is MDHEN and CDR2 is SYDVKM. The V gene end was trimmed by 6 bases and the J gene end by 3 bases; junction bases not matched to a gene: 6. The CDR3 is 14 residues long. This CDR3 is CASRDRVRYTEAFF. The CDR3 nucleotides are TGTGCCAGCAGGGACAGGGTTAGGTACACTGAAGCTTTCTTT.

This chain joins TRBV6-1 and TRBJ2-7, with D possibly being TRBD1 (5 bases). V lost 1 base to trimming and J lost 4 bases, with 17 bases between them. CDR1 MNHNS and CDR2 SASEGT come from the germline V gene. This CDR3 spans 16 amino acids. CDR3 coding DNA: TGTGCCAGCAGTGAAGATCGTACAGGATCATTTTACGAGCAGTACTTC. Translated, it gives CASSEDRTGSFYEQYF.

V is TRBV27 and J is TRBJ2-7; TRBD2 aligns across 10 bases. From germline, CDR1 is MNHEY and CDR2 SMNVEV (reference sequence). The CDR3 has 15 amino acids. V was pared by 5 bases and J by 5 bases, with 9 bases of the junction left unmatched. The CDR3: CASSPLSSGSNEQYF. The CDR3 DNA reads as TGTGCCAGCAGTCCCCTCTCTAGCGGGAGTAACGAGCAGTACTTC.

The chain carries TRBV7-9 and TRBJ2-5; the match to TRBD1 covers 7 bases. Germline CDR1 SEHNR, CDR2 FQNEAQ (reference sequence). The CDR3 has 14 amino acids. V trimming: 0 bases; J trimming: 2 bases; junction bases outside the gene matches: 0. The DNA of the CDR3 is TGTGCCAGCAGCTTAGCGACAGGGCAAGAGACCCAGTACTTC. It yields the protein CASSLATGQETQYF.

This clone was picked up one time. The genes are TRBV18 and TRBJ1-2; no definite D call. Germline V CDR1 and CDR2: KGHSH, LQKENI. V dropped 2 bases and J dropped 1 base, with 5 bases sitting between them. The CDR3 covers 13 residues. Written as DNA, the CDR3 is TGTGCCAGCTCACCAAAGGATAACTATGGCTACACCTTC. This translates into CASSPKDNYGYTF. Supplemented by reference TRBV18 and TRBJ1-2, the full variable domain reads NAGVMQNPRHLVRRRGQEARLRCSPMKGHSHVYWYRQLPEEGLKFMVYLQKENIIDESGMPKERFSAEFPKEGPSILRIQQVVRGDSAAYFCASSPKDNYGYTFGSGTRLTVV.

This chain uses TRBV29-1 with TRBJ1-1; 9 bases are shared with TRBD1. Germline CDR1 SQVTM, CDR2 ANQGSEA. The CDR3 totals 15 residues. Losses at the gene ends were 5 bases for V and 0 bases for J; bases not matched to a gene: 7. CDR3 amino acids: CSVRPGTGLNTEAFF. The CDR3 nucleotides read TGCAGCGTTCGCCCCGGGACAGGGCTGAACACTGAAGCTTTCTTT.

This clone was counted between two and nine times. This chain's CDR3 is CASSYGTGITYEQYF. In DNA form, the CDR3 reads TGTGCCAGCAGTTACGGTACAGGGATAACCTACGAGCAGTACTTC. V usage is TRBV6-5 and J usage is TRBJ2-7; a weak D match, TRBD1 (6 bases). The germline V gene encodes CDR1 MNHEY and CDR2 SVGAGI. V lost 2 bases and J 2 bases, leaving 13 bases between the germline ends. CDR3 length equals 15 residues.

The rearrangement uses TRBV7-3 and TRBJ2-1; D remains unclear. CDR1 SGHTA and CDR2 FQGTGA come from the germline V gene. The CDR3 length is 14 residues. The V end was cut by 0 bases, the J end by 6 bases, with 9 bases between. CDR3 amino acids: CASSLTDGRNEQFF. Here the CDR3 DNA reads TGTGCCAGCAGCTTAACGGACGGGCGCAATGAGCAGTTCTTC.

The V call is TRBV18, the J call TRBJ2-7; D ambiguous. The CDR3 is 12 residues long. CDR1 KGHSH and CDR2 LQKENI come from the germline V gene. Trimming removed 3 bases at V and 1 base at J, with 4 bases between. The CDR3 coding sequence is TGTGCCAGCTCACCGGGGTCCTACGAGCAGTACTTC. Translating it yields CASSPGSYEQYF.

The V and J genes are TRBV7-9 and TRBJ2-3; TRBD2 matches at 12 bases. Germline CDR1 SEHNR, CDR2 FQNEAQ (reference sequence). The CDR3 totals 17 residues. V was clipped by 3 bases and J by 5 bases; unmatched bases: 9. In DNA, the CDR3 is TGTGCCAGCAGCTTGGAATCCCTAGCGGGAGGGCTAGATACGCAGTATTTT. Protein: CASSLESLAGGLDTQYF.